This entry describes one T cell receptor (beta chain). This sample was taken from a study of technical replicates of blood from four donors. Germline V lookup: CDR1 MNHEY, CDR2 SMNVEV (reference sequence). The CDR3 has 13 amino acids. The V and J ends lost 3 bases and 6 bases respectively, with 9 bases between them. Data came from immunoSEQ multiplex PCR; TCRdb stores just in-frame clones and leaves some out. The data hold 60,000 to 90,000 clones, with approximately 97% observed a single time. Sequencing was performed on T cells isolated from PBMCs. The clonotype originates from a human donor in good health. The J gene is TRBJ1-5, the V gene TRBV27; D unclear. CDR3 sequence: CASSFGIVQPQHF. Written as DNA, the CDR3 is TGTGCCAGCAGTTTCGGTATAGTTCAGCCCCAGCATTTT.